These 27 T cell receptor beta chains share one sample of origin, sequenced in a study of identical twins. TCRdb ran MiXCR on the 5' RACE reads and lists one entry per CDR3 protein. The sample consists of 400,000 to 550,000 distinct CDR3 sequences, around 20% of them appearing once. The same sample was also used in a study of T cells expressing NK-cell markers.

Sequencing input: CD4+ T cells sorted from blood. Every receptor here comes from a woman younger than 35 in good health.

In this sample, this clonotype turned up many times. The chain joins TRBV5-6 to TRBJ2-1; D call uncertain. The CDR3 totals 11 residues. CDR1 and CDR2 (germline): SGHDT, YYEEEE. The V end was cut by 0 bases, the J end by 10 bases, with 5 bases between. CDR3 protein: CASSLAREQFF. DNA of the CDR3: TGTGCCAGCAGCTTGGCACGGGAGCAGTTCTTC.

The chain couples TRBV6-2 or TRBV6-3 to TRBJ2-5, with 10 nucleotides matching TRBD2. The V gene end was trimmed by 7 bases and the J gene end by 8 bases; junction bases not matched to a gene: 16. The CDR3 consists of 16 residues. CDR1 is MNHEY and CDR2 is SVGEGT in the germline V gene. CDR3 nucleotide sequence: TGTGCCAGCAAACAAGGGTCGTCGGCTAGCGGGAGCACCCAGTACTTC. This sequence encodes CASKQGSSASGSTQYF.

In DNA, the CDR3 is TGTGCCTGGACTAGCGGGAGCTCCTACAATGAGCAGTTCTTC. Its protein is CAWTSGSSYNEQFF. The chain couples TRBV30 to TRBJ2-1; 10 bases agree with TRBD2. The CDR3 runs to 14 residues. J was trimmed by 0 bases and V by 4 bases; bases with no gene match: 0. Per germline, CDR1 GTSNPN and CDR2 SVGIG (reference sequence).

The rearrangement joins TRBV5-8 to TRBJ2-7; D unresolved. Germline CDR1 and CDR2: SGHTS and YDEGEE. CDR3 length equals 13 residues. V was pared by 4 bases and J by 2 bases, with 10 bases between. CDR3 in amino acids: CASSRDFAYEQYF. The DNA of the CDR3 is TGTGCCAGCAGCCGCGACTTTGCCTACGAGCAGTACTTC.

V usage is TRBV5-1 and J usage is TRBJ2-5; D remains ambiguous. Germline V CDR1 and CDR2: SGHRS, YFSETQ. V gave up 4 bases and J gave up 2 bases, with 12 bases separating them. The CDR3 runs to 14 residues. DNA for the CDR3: TGCGCCAGCAGCAAGGACCACCAACAAGAGACCCAGTACTTC. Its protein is CASSKDHQQETQYF.

The DNA of the CDR3 is TGTGCCAGCAGCCCAACAGTATCCGGGGAGCTGTTTTTT. Translation: CASSPTVSGELFF. This chain links TRBV7-2 with TRBJ2-2; no clear D. Germline values: CDR1 SGHTA, CDR2 FQGNSA. CDR3 length: 13 amino acids. V gave up 5 bases and J gave up 6 bases, with 10 bases separating them.

In DNA, the CDR3 is TGTGCCAGCAGTTCGGCGATAGCGGGTGATATTGGGGAGCAGTTCTTC. This encodes CASSSAIAGDIGEQFF. V usage is TRBV27 and J usage is TRBJ2-1; TRBD2 agrees at 7 bases. The ends lost 4 bases at V and 10 bases at J; junction bases unmatched: 16. The CDR3 sequence is 16 residues long. Germline V gives CDR1 MNHEY, CDR2 SMNVEV (reference sequence).

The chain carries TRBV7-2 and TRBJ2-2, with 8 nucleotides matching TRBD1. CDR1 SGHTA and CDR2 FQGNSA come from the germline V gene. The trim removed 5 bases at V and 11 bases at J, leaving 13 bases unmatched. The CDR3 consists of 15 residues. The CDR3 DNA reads TGTGCCAGCAGCCTAGTCTGGCAGGGGGCTCGCGAGCTGTTTTTT. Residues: CASSLVWQGARELFF.

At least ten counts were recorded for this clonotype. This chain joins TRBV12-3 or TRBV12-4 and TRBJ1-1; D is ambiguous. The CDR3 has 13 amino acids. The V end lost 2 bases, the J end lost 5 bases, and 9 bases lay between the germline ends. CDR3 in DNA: TGTGCCAGCAGTTTAAACCCTCGAACTGAAGCTTTCTTT. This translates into CASSLNPRTEAFF.

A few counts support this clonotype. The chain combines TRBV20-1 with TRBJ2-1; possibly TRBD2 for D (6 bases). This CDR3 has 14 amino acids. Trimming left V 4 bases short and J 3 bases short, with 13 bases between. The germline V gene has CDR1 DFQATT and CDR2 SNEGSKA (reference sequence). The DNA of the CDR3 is TGCAGTGCTAAAGGGACTCCGTTCTACAATGAGCAGTTCTTC. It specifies CSAKGTPFYNEQFF.

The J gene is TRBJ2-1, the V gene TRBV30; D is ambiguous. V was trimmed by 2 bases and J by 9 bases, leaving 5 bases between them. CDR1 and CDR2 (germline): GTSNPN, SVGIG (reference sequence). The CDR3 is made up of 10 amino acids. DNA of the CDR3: TGTGCCTGGAGTCAAGTTGAGCAGTTCTTC. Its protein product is CAWSQVEQFF.

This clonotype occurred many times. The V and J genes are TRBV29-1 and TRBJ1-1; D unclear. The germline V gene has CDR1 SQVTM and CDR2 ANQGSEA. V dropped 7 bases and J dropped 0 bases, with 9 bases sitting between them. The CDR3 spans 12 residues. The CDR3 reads CSGGFMNTEAFF. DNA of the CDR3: TGCAGCGGAGGATTCATGAACACTGAAGCTTTCTTT.

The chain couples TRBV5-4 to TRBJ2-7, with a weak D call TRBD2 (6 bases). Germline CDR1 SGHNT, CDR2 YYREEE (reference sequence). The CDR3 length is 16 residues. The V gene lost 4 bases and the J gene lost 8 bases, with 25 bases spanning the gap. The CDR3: CASSDIRRERTRKQYF. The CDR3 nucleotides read TGTGCCAGCAGCGACATCCGGAGGGAGCGGACCAGAAAGCAGTACTTC.

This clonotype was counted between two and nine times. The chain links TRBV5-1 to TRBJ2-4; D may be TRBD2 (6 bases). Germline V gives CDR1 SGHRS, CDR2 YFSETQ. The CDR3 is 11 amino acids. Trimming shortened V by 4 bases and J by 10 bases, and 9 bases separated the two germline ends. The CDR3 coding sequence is TGCGCCAGCAGCACCGGGACTATTCAGTACTTC. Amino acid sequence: CASSTGTIQYF.

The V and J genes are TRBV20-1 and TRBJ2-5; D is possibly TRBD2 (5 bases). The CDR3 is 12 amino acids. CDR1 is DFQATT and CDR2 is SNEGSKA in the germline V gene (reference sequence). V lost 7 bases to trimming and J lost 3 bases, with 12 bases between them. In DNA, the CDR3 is TGCAGTGTTTCCGGGAAGGAAGAGACCCAGTACTTC. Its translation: CSVSGKEETQYF.

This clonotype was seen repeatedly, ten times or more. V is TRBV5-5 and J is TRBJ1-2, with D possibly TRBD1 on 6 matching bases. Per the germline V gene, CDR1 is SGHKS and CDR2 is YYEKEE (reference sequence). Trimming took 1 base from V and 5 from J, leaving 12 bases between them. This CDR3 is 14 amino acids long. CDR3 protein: CASSLTQGMYGYTF. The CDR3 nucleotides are TGTGCCAGCAGCTTGACCCAGGGGATGTATGGCTACACCTTC.

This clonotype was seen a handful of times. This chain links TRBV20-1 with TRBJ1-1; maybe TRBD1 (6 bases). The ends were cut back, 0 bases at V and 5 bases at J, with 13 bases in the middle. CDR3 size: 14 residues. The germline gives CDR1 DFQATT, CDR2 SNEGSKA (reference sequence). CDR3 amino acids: CSARDEGGGTEAFF. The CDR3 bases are TGCAGTGCTAGAGATGAGGGAGGGGGGACTGAAGCTTTCTTT.

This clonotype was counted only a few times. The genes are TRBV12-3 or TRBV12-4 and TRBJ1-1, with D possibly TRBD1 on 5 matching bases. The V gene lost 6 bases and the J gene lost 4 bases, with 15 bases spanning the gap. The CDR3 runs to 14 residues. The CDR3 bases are TGTGCCAGCAGACGACCAGGGTCAAGCACTGAAGCTTTCTTT. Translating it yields CASRRPGSSTEAFF.

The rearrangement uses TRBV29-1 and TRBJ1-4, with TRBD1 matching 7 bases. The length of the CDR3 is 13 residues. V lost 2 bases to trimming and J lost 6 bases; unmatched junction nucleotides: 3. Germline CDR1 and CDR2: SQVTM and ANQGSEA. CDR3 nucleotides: TGCAGCGTTGAAATAGGGGGCGATGAAAAACTGTTTTTT. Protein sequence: CSVEIGGDEKLFF.

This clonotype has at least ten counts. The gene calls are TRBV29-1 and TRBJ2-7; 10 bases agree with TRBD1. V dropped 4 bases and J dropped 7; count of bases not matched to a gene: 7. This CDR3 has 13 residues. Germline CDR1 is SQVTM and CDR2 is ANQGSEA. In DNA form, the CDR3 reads TGCAGCGTTGCGGGACAGGGGATAAAAGAGCAGTACTTC. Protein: CSVAGQGIKEQYF.

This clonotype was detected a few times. The CDR3 coding sequence is TGTGCCAGCAGCTCCGGGACAGGGGGGAACGAGCAGTACTTC. Encoded protein: CASSSGTGGNEQYF. This rearrangement joins TRBV2 to TRBJ2-7; 11 bases line up with TRBD1. Trimming cost V 6 bases and J 5 bases; bases outside gene matches: 6. Germline V lookup: CDR1 SNHLY, CDR2 FYNNEI. CDR3 length equals 14 residues.

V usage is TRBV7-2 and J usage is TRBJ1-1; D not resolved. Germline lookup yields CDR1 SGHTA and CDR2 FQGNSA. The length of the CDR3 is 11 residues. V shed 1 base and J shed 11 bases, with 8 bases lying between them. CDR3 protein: CASSLGLLAFF. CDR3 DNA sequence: TGTGCCAGCAGCTTAGGCTTGTTGGCTTTCTTT.

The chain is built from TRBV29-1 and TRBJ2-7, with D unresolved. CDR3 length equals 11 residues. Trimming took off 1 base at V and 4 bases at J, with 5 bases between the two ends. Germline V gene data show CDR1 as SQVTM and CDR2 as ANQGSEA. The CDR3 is CSVEGQYEQYF. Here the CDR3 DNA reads TGCAGCGTTGAAGGCCAGTACGAGCAGTACTTC.

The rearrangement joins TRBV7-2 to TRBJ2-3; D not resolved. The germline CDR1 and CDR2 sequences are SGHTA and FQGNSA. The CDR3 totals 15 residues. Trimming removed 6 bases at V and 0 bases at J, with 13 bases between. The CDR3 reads CASSLTTQSTDTQYF. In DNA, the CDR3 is TGTGCCAGCAGTCTCACTACCCAAAGCACAGATACGCAGTATTTT.

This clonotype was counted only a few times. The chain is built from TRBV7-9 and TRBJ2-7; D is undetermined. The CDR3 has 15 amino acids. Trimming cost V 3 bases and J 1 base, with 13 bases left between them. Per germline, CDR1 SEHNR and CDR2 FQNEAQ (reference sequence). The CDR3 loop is CASSFVSDVSYEQYF. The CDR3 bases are TGTGCCAGCAGCTTCGTTTCAGACGTGTCCTACGAGCAGTACTTC.

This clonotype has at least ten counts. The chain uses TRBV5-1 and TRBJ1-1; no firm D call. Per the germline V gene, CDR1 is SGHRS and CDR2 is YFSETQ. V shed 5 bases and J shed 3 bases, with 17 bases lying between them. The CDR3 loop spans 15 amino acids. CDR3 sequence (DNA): TGCGCCAGCAGTGTATTAGGACCGCGCGACACTGAAGCTTTCTTT. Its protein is CASSVLGPRDTEAFF.

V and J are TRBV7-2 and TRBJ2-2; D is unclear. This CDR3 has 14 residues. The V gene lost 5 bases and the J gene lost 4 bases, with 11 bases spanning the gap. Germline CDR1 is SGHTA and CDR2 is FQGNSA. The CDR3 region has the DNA TGTGCCAGCAGCAGAACGTCTCCCACCGGGGAGCTGTTTTTT. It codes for CASSRTSPTGELFF.